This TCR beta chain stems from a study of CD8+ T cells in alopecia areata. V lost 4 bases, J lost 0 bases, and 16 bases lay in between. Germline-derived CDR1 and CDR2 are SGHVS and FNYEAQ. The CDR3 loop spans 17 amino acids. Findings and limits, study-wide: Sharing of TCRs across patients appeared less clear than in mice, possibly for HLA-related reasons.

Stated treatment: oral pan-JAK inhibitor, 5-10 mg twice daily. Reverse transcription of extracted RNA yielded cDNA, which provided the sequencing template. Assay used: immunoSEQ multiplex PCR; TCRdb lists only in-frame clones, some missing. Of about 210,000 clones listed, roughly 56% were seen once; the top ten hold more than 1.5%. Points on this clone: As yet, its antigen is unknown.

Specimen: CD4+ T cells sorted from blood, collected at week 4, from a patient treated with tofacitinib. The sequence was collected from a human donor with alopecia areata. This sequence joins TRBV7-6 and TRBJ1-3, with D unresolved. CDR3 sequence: CASSSIGSQSSGNTIYF. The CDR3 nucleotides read TGTGCCAGCAGCTCAATTGGTAGTCAGAGCTCTGGAAACACCATATATTTT.